This entry concerns a single TCR beta chain. These data originate in a study of blood T cell repertoires in COVID-19. Produced via immunoSEQ multiplex PCR; TCRdb's table is partial and in-frame only. The sample yields 200,000 to 250,000 clones, 83% seen once. Germline V gene sequence: CDR1 SGHDT, CDR2 YYEEEE. This CDR3 has 13 amino acids. V dropped 1 base and J dropped 8 bases, with 12 bases sitting between them. This clonotype was sampled from a woman aged 45-59 years who had been exposed to COVID-19. The specimen sequenced was PBMCs or T cells enriched from blood (not recorded which). This rearrangement joins TRBV5-6 to TRBJ1-2; possible D gene TRBD1, 6 bases. The CDR3 DNA follows: TGTGCCAGCAGCTTGTCGGCAGGGGTGGGCTACACCTTC. As protein: CASSLSAGVGYTF.